This TCR beta chain came from a study of blood T cell repertoires in COVID-19. Turning to the study itself: Italy, Spain and the United States were the sources of the convalescent and acute COVID-19 samples. In each case, the material was cDNA or gDNA derived from T cells, B-cell-depleted T cells, or PBMCs.

In the original processing: Reference gene primer amplification yielded estimated nucleated cell counts. Method: immunoSEQ multiplex PCR; TCRdb's copy keeps in-frame clones and lacks some. Clone size and V and J calls were adopted from that table, with D and trimming inferred from the DNA. This table has fewer than 250,000 clones, approximately 90% appearing once. The sequence was collected from a man aged 50 to 60 with acute or convalescent COVID-19. The sequenced sample consisted of peripheral blood.

The CDR3 DNA reads as TGTGCCAGCAGCTTAGTGGTAGCGGGGTCGGAGAATGAGCAGTTCTTC. Translation: CASSLVVAGSENEQFF. V is TRBV7-6 and J is TRBJ2-1; 8 nucleotides agree with TRBD2. Germline CDR1 is SGHVS and CDR2 is FNYEAQ. Losses at the gene ends were 1 base for V and 7 bases for J; bases not matched to a gene: 9. The CDR3 has 16 residues.